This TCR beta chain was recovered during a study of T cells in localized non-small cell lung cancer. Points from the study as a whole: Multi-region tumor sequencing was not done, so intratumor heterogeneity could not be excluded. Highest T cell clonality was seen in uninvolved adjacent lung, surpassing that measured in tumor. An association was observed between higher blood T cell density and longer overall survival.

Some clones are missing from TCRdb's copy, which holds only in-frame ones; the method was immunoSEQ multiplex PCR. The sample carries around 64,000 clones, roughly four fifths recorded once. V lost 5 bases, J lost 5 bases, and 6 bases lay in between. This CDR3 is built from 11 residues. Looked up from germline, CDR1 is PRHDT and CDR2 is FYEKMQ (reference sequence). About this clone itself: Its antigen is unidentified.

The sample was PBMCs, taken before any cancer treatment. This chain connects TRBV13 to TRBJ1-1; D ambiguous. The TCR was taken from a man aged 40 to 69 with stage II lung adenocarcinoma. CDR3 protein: CASSDPTEAFF. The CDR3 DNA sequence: TGTGCCAGCAGCGACCCTACTGAAGCTTTCTTT.